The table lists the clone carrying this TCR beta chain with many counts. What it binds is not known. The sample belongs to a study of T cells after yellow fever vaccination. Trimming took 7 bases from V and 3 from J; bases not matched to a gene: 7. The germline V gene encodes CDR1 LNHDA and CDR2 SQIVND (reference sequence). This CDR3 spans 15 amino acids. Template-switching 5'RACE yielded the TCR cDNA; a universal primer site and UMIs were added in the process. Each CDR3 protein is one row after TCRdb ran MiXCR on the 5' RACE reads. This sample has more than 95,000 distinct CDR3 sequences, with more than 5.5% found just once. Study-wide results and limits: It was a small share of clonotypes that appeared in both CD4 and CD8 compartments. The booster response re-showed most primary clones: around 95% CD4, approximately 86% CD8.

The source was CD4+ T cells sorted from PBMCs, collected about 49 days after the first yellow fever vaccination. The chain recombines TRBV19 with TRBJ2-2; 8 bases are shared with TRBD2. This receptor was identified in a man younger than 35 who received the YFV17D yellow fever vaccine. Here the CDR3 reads CASTSRGADTGELFF. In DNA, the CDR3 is TGTGCCAGTACTTCGCGGGGGGCCGACACCGGGGAGCTGTTTTTT.